The TCR beta chain described here comes from a study of cytomegalovirus exposure and HLA in healthy donors. Study-wide context: Early on, a data release was issued that held roughly 84 million unique TCRs from HLA-typed donors. General study findings and limits: The study carried out a later analysis of TCR beta sequences. It associated 15,000 to 20,000 of them with specific HLA alleles at a false discovery rate of 0.05.

This CDR3 comprises 13 residues. Per the germline V gene, CDR1 is LNHDA and CDR2 is SQIVND (reference sequence). V gave up 8 bases and J gave up 5 bases, with 16 bases separating them. As regards this clone: Its target is not known.

PCR used 60 Vbeta primers and 13 Jbeta primers. Original processing methods: Later, an analysis found roughly 80 million unique TCR beta chains, and about 9.9 million of these were shared. The table came from immunoSEQ multiplex PCR; TCRdb's copy has only in-frame clones and leaves some out. The D gene and trimming were derived from the DNA, and the V and J assignments and clone size from that table. Of more than 110,000 clones detected, about four fifths appear once; the ten largest clones hold 1% to 1.5%. This sequence was found in a male donor in good health and CMV-seropositive. The chain recombines TRBV19 with TRBJ2-7, with D perhaps TRBD2 (5 bases). Input material: PBMCs. The chain's CDR3 is CASSGLRWDEQYF. The DNA of the CDR3 is TGTGCCAGTTCTGGACTGCGTTGGGACGAGCAGTACTTC.